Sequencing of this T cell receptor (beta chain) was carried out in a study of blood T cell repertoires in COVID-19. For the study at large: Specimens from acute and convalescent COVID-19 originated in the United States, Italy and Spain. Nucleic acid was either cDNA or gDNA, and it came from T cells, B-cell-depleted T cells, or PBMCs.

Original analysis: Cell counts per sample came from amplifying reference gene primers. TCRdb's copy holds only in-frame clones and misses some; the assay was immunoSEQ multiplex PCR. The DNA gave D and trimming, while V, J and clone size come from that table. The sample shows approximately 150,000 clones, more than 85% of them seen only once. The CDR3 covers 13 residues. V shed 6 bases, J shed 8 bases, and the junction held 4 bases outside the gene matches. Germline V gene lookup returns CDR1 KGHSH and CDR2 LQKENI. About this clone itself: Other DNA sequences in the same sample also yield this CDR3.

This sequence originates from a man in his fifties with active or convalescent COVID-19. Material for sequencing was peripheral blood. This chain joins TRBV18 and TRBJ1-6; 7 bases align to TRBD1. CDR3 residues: CASSPGQDSPLHF. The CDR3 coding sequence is TGTGCCAGCTCTCCTGGACAGGATTCACCCCTCCACTTT. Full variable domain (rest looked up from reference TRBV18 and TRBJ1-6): NAGVMQNPRHLVRRRGQEARLRCSPMKGHSHVYWYRQLPEEGLKFMVYLQKENIIDESGMPKERFSAEFPKEGPSILRIQQVVRGDSAAYFCASSPGQDSPLHFGNGTRLTVT.